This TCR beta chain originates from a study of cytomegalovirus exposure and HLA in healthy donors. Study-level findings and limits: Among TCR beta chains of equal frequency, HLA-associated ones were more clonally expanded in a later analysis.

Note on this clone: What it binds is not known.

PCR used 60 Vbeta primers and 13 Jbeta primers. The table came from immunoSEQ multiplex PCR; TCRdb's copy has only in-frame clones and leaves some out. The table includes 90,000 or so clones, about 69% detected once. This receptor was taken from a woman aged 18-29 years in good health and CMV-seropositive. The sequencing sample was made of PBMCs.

The CDR3 region has the DNA TGTGCCAGCAGCTCCAGACGAGGAGGGCAGGGGGCAACGTACGAGCAGTACTTC. Residues: CASSSRRGGQGATYEQYF. V and J are TRBV11-1 and TRBJ2-7; 8 nucleotides line up with TRBD1. This CDR3 contains 18 residues. The V segment lost 4 bases and the J segment 4 bases; nucleotides outside the gene matches: 18. From germline, CDR1 is SGHAT and CDR2 FQDESV (reference sequence).